The 22 T cell receptor beta chains below come from one sample, sequenced in a study of blood T cell repertoires in COVID-19. The data were produced by immunoSEQ multiplex PCR, yet TCRdb's version contains in-frame clones alone and is incomplete. The data hold over 150,000 clones, with roughly 87% observed a single time. Sequences were obtained from peripheral blood. Receptor source: a man younger than 35 who had recovered from COVID-19.

The rearrangement joins TRBV7-2 to TRBJ1-2, with a weak D call TRBD1 (6 bases). The CDR3 is made up of 13 amino acids. Between the trimmed V and J ends, which lost 3 bases and 5 bases, there was a span of 10 bases. Germline loops: CDR1 SGHTA, CDR2 FQGNSA. The CDR3 nucleotides are TGTGCCAGCAGCTTTGACAGGTTATATGGCTACACCTTC. Translated: CASSFDRLYGYTF.

The rearrangement uses TRBV24-1 and TRBJ2-3, with 7 bases fitting TRBD1. The V segment lost 4 bases and the J segment 5 bases; nucleotides outside the gene matches: 8. Germline V gene sequence: CDR1 KGHDR, CDR2 SFDVKD. The length of the CDR3 is 15 residues. The CDR3 DNA follows: TGTGCCACCAGTGAAACAGGGGCGTCGCGAGATACGCAGTATTTT. Translation: CATSETGASRDTQYF.

The genes are TRBV5-5 and TRBJ2-4; TRBD1 might be the D (6 bases). The CDR3 is made up of 15 amino acids. V lost 4 bases, J lost 2 bases, and 13 bases lay in between. Germline assignment: CDR1 SGHKS and CDR2 YYEKEE (reference sequence). The CDR3 DNA sequence: TGTGCCAGCAGCGAACCCAGGGGACCCAAAAACATTCAGTACTTC. Amino acids: CASSEPRGPKNIQYF.

The rearrangement joins TRBV7-9 to TRBJ2-3, with D possibly matching TRBD1 (7 bases). The CDR3 sequence is 17 residues long. Deletions cut 3 bases from V and 0 bases from J, with 16 bases between. CDR1 SEHNR and CDR2 FQNEAQ come from the germline V gene (reference sequence). The CDR3 DNA reads as TGTGCCAGCAGCTTCGAGGGGGGACAGAGCAGCACAGATACGCAGTATTTT. Its protein product is CASSFEGGQSSTDTQYF.

The chain uses TRBV18 and TRBJ2-5; unclear D gene. Germline values: CDR1 KGHSH, CDR2 LQKENI. With 3 bases removed from V and 3 bases from J, the gap between germline ends came to 2 bases. The CDR3 is 11 residues long. CDR3 sequence (DNA): TGTGCCAGCTCACCCGAAGAGACCCAGTACTTC. It translates to CASSPEETQYF.

This chain connects TRBV24-1 to TRBJ2-1, with 9 positions matching TRBD2. From germline, CDR1 is KGHDR and CDR2 SFDVKD. V lost 2 bases, J lost 7 bases, and 5 bases stayed unmatched. The length of the CDR3 is 15 residues. This CDR3 reads CATSDSAGGRNEQFF. The CDR3 DNA is TGTGCCACCAGTGATTCCGCGGGAGGGCGTAATGAGCAGTTCTTC.

This chain uses TRBV7-6 with TRBJ1-1, with a weak D call TRBD1 (5 bases). The CDR3 is 16 amino acids. The germline V gene encodes CDR1 SGHVS and CDR2 FNYEAQ. V dropped 5 bases and J dropped 4 bases, with 20 bases sitting between them. The CDR3 loop reads CASSPNGGEGSTEAFF. In DNA form, the CDR3 reads TGTGCCAGCAGCCCTAACGGGGGAGAGGGGAGCACTGAAGCTTTCTTT.

The rearrangement links TRBV28 to TRBJ2-7; TRBD2 aligns across 7 bases. Germline V gene sequence: CDR1 MDHEN, CDR2 SYDVKM. The CDR3 is made up of 13 amino acids. The junction had 5 bases not matched to a gene; V was cut back by 5 bases and J by 4 bases. CDR3 in DNA: TGTGCCAGCAGTCCGGGACTACCGTACGAGCAGTACTTC. Residues: CASSPGLPYEQYF.

The gene calls are TRBV5-6 and TRBJ1-2; 7 nucleotides agree with TRBD1. Germline CDR1 and CDR2: SGHDT and YYEEEE. The J segment lost 0 bases and the V segment lost 6 bases, leaving 5 bases of the junction unmatched. The CDR3 contains 14 residues. The CDR3 protein is CASNKDRTNYGYTF. CDR3 sequence (DNA): TGTGCCAGCAACAAGGACAGGACTAACTATGGCTACACCTTC. Filled out from reference TRBV5-6 and TRBJ1-2, the complete variable domain reads DAGVTQSPTHLIKTRGQQVTLRCSPKSGHDTVSWYQQALGQGPQFIFQYYEEEERQRGNFPDRFSGHQFPNYSSELNVNALLLGDSALYLCASNKDRTNYGYTFGSGTRLTVV.

The chain is built from TRBV3-1 (or the pseudogene TRBV3-2) and TRBJ2-7; possible D gene TRBD1, 5 bases. The CDR3 is made up of 15 amino acids. Per the germline V gene, CDR1 is LGHDT and CDR2 is YNNKEL (reference sequence). With 1 base removed from V and 5 bases from J, the gap between germline ends came to 15 bases. For the CDR3, the DNA is TGTGCCAGCAGCCAAGGGTTGGCGGCAGGGAACGAGCAGTACTTC. It encodes CASSQGLAAGNEQYF.

This chain connects TRBV7-8 to TRBJ1-2; D uncertain. V was pared by 1 base and J by 0 bases, with 3 bases between. This CDR3 region has 13 residues. Germline CDR1 reads SGHVS; CDR2 reads FQNEAQ. In nucleotides, the CDR3 is TGTGCCAGCAGCTTAGTCACTAACTATGGCTACACCTTC. It is translated as CASSLVTNYGYTF.

V is TRBV6-2 or TRBV6-3 and J is TRBJ1-2; the D gene is possibly TRBD1 (5 bases). This CDR3 spans 17 amino acids. V lost 4 bases to trimming and J lost 2 bases, with 20 bases between them. Germline-derived CDR1 and CDR2 are MNHEY and SVGEGT. CDR3 region: CASSFRAAGLENYGYTF. The CDR3 nucleotides read TGTGCCAGCAGTTTCCGAGCTGCAGGGCTTGAAAACTATGGCTACACCTTC.

The chain is built from TRBV28 and TRBJ2-5; 12 positions agree with TRBD2. Germline loops: CDR1 MDHEN, CDR2 SYDVKM. The V and J ends lost 4 bases and 7 bases, in that order; junction bases with no gene match: 7. The CDR3 contains 15 residues. DNA of the CDR3: TGTGCCAGCAGTTCCTCGACTAGCGGGAGAGGGACCCAGTACTTC. Encoded protein: CASSSSTSGRGTQYF.

The chain couples TRBV19 to TRBJ1-2; 9 bases fit TRBD1. The J segment lost 8 bases and the V segment lost 5 bases, leaving 12 bases of the junction unmatched. CDR3 length: 15 residues. CDR1 is LNHDA, CDR2 SQIVND, per germline (reference sequence). The CDR3 DNA follows: TGTGCCAGTAGTGCCGGGACAGGGTCAACCGTCGGCTACACCTTC. Its protein product is CASSAGTGSTVGYTF. The entire variable domain, with the rest obtained from reference TRBV19 and TRBJ1-2, is as follows: DGGITQSPKYLFRKEGQNVTLSCEQNLNHDAMYWYRQDPGQGLRLIYYSQIVNDFQKGDIAEGYSVSREKKESFPLTVTSAQKNPTAFYLCASSAGTGSTVGYTFGSGTRLTVV.

This chain links TRBV4-3 with TRBJ2-1; 9 bases match TRBD2. CDR3 length: 16 amino acids. J gave up 3 bases and V 0 bases, and 3 bases lay outside the gene matches. In germline, CDR1 is LGHNA, CDR2 YSLEER. For the CDR3, the DNA is TGCGCCAGCAGCCAAGATCCTAGCGGGGTCTACAATGAGCAGTTCTTC. Its translation: CASSQDPSGVYNEQFF.

V is TRBV27 and J is TRBJ1-3; 7 bases are shared with TRBD1. Trimming at V came to 2 bases and at J to 0 bases, leaving 16 bases not matched to a gene. Germline CDR1 is MNHEY and CDR2 is SMNVEV (reference sequence). The CDR3 totals 20 residues. The CDR3 reads CASSLEQGTPLSLSGNTIYF. CDR3 nucleotides: TGTGCCAGCAGTTTAGAACAGGGGACCCCCCTCTCTCTCTCTGGAAACACCATATATTTT.

In DNA, the CDR3 is TGTGCCTGGAGGAAGGCAGCGGGTCTTTCCTACGAGCAGTACTTC. As protein: CAWRKAAGLSYEQYF. The chain is built from TRBV30 and TRBJ2-7; tentatively, D is TRBD2 (6 bases). CDR1 is GTSNPN and CDR2 is SVGIG in the germline V gene (reference sequence). V lost 3 bases, J lost 1 base, and 16 bases lay in between. CDR3 length equals 15 residues.

This chain joins TRBV20-1 and TRBJ2-7, with 8 positions matching TRBD2. V was clipped by 3 bases and J by 4 bases; unmatched bases: 8. Germline CDR1 DFQATT, CDR2 SNEGSKA (reference sequence). The CDR3 consists of 14 residues. CDR3 in amino acids: CSASTGLEGYEQYF. CDR3 DNA sequence: TGCAGTGCTAGTACGGGACTAGAGGGTTACGAGCAGTACTTC.

This clone was detected a few times. The gene calls are TRBV9 and TRBJ2-1, with 11 bases fitting TRBD2. Per the germline V gene, CDR1 is SGDLS and CDR2 is YYNGEE. The junction had 21 bases not matched to a gene; V was cut back by 0 bases and J by 4 bases. The length of the CDR3 is 22 residues. The CDR3 coding sequence is TGTGCCAGCAGCGTAGCTTTCGGACAAACTTTTAGCGGGAGGGTAAAGTACAATGAGCAGTTCTTC. It translates to CASSVAFGQTFSGRVKYNEQFF. The complete variable domain, with remaining parts taken from reference TRBV9 and TRBJ2-1, reads DSGVTQTPKHLITATGQRVTLRCSPRSGDLSVYWYQQSLDQGLQFLIQYYNGEERAKGNILERFSAQQFPDLHSELNLSSLELGDSALYFCASSVAFGQTFSGRVKYNEQFFGPGTRLTVL.

This chain uses TRBV19 with TRBJ1-2, with 7 bases matching TRBD1. Trimming at V came to 6 bases and at J to 3 bases, leaving 10 bases not matched to a gene. Germline V lookup: CDR1 LNHDA, CDR2 SQIVND (reference sequence). The CDR3 is 15 residues long. CDR3: CASRTEGAGDYGYTF. As DNA, the CDR3 is TGTGCCAGTAGGACGGAGGGGGCGGGTGACTATGGCTACACCTTC.

CDR3 protein: CASSRAPPSAPYNEQFF. The CDR3 DNA reads TGCGCCAGCAGCCGAGCCCCACCTAGCGCGCCGTACAATGAGCAGTTCTTC. The rearrangement links TRBV4-1 to TRBJ2-1, with D possibly TRBD2 on 6 matching bases. The CDR3 contains 17 residues. The germline V and J ends were trimmed by 4 bases and 4 bases, with 20 bases remaining between them. Germline V lookup: CDR1 MGHRA, CDR2 YSYEKL.

J is TRBJ2-2 and V is TRBV2; 8 bases are shared with TRBD2. After removal of 7 bases from V and 6 bases from J, the junction contained 7 bases not matched to a gene. This CDR3 has 14 residues. The germline CDR1 and CDR2 sequences are SNHLY and FYNNEI. CDR3 nucleotides: TGTGCCAGCATTTACGGGAGGGCCTCCGGGGAGCTGTTTTTT. It yields the protein CASIYGRASGELFF.